These 25 T cell receptor beta chains were sequenced from one sample in a study of shared clonotypes between healthy human individuals. Sequencing was performed with immunoSEQ multiplex PCR; in TCRdb, only in-frame clones are kept and a portion is missing. The table records 2.5 million or so clones, around 90% of them present only once. Sequencing input: naive CD4+ T cells sorted from blood. Subset defined: CD45RA+ positively selected. The receptors stem from a man aged 18 to 30 in good health.

This chain joins TRBV18 and TRBJ2-4, with TRBD2 identical over 9 bases. V dropped 5 bases and J dropped 7; count of bases not matched to a gene: 6. Looked up from germline, CDR1 is KGHSH and CDR2 is LQKENI. The CDR3 has 14 residues. CDR3 nucleotide sequence: TGTGCCAGCTCAGCCATAGCGGGAGTTAACATTCAGTACTTC. Amino acids: CASSAIAGVNIQYF.

The gene calls are TRBV23-1 and TRBJ2-1, with D perhaps being TRBD1 or TRBD2 (5 bases each). TRBV23-1 is an open reading frame, and its role is uncertain. This CDR3 has 15 amino acids. V was clipped by 6 bases and J by 2 bases, with 14 bases between them. The CDR3 is CASRGKGEPYNEQFF. Written as DNA, the CDR3 is TGCGCCAGCAGGGGGAAAGGGGAGCCCTACAATGAGCAGTTCTTC.

As to this clone: Other nucleotide sequences from this sample produce the same CDR3. This chain connects TRBV11-2 to TRBJ2-7; 8 nucleotides align to TRBD2. V was clipped by 2 bases and J by 0 bases; unmatched bases: 0. There are 14 residues in the CDR3. The V gene's germline CDR1 is SGHAT and CDR2 FQNNGV. CDR3 DNA: TGTGCCAGCAGCTTAAGCGGGAGCTCCTACGAGCAGTACTTC. This encodes CASSLSGSSYEQYF.

The rearrangement links TRBV9 to TRBJ1-3; D is ambiguous. This CDR3 has 14 residues. Trimming left V 7 bases short and J 0 bases short, with 11 bases between. Germline V CDR1 and CDR2: SGDLS, YYNGEE. The CDR3 coding sequence is TGTGCCAGCGCTGGACGGACCTCTGGAAACACCATATATTTT. It codes for CASAGRTSGNTIYF.

Written as DNA, the CDR3 is TGTGCCAGTAGTATAGGAGGGCCGCATAGGGAGACCCAGTACTTC. Its translation: CASSIGGPHRETQYF. This chain uses TRBV19 with TRBJ2-5; D may be TRBD2 (5 bases). The CDR3 runs to 15 residues. Germline CDR1 and CDR2: LNHDA and SQIVND (reference sequence). The V and J ends lost 1 base and 5 bases respectively, with 14 bases between them.

The chain links TRBV5-1 to TRBJ2-7; D ambiguous. V was clipped by 0 bases and J by 3 bases, with 10 bases between them. The CDR3 consists of 14 residues. Germline V lookup: CDR1 SGHRS, CDR2 YFSETQ. The CDR3, as DNA: TGCGCCAGCAGCTTGGTTCAGGTAGACTACGAGCAGTACTTC. Translated: CASSLVQVDYEQYF.

The chain carries TRBV20-1 and TRBJ2-7; TRBD2 matches 8 bases. This CDR3 is 11 amino acids long. The junction had 1 base not matched to a gene; V was cut back by 2 bases and J by 7 bases. Germline CDR1 DFQATT, CDR2 SNEGSKA (reference sequence). For the CDR3, the DNA is TGCAGTGCTAGATCGGGAGGGGAGCAGTACGTC. This translates into CSARSGGEQYV.

The rearrangement joins TRBV10-3 to TRBJ1-4; D is ambiguous. The germline V and J ends were trimmed by 0 bases and 7 bases, with 15 bases remaining between them. The CDR3 is made up of 16 amino acids. Germline V gives CDR1 ENHRY, CDR2 SYGVKD. The CDR3: CAISESSAPGGEKLFF. The CDR3 DNA sequence: TGTGCCATCAGTGAGTCGAGTGCACCCGGCGGTGAAAAACTGTTTTTT.

V is TRBV4-3 and J is TRBJ1-5, with D possibly being TRBD1 (5 bases). The V end was cut by 0 bases, the J end by 4 bases, with 13 bases between. The CDR3 consists of 16 residues. CDR1 is LGHNA and CDR2 is YSLEER in the germline V gene. The CDR3 here is CASSQDTGGWNQPQHF. CDR3 coding DNA: TGCGCCAGCAGCCAAGATACGGGGGGTTGGAATCAGCCCCAGCATTTT.

This clone was seen only once. The CDR3 loop is CAWSRDRISYEQYF. CDR3 coding DNA: TGTGCCTGGAGCCGGGACAGGATCTCCTACGAGCAGTACTTC. The chain links TRBV30 to TRBJ2-7; 8 bases match TRBD1. With V trimmed by 3 bases and J by 0 bases, 4 bases remained unmatched. The CDR3 spans 14 residues. Germline-derived CDR1 and CDR2 are GTSNPN and SVGIG (reference sequence). Full variable domain (remainder filled in from reference TRBV30 and TRBJ2-7): SQTIHQWPATLVQPVGSPLSLECTVEGTSNPNLYWYRQAAGRGLQLLFYSVGIGQISSEVPQNLSASRPQDRQFILSSKKLLLSDSGFYLCAWSRDRISYEQYFGPGTRLTVT.

The chain uses TRBV5-4 and TRBJ2-1, with 10 positions matching TRBD1. V lost 3 bases, J lost 7 bases, and 1 base stayed unmatched. In germline, CDR1 is SGHNT, CDR2 YYREEE (reference sequence). CDR3 length equals 13 residues. CDR3 DNA: TGTGCCAGCAGCTGGACAGGGGGAAATGAGCAGTTCTTC. Translated, it gives CASSWTGGNEQFF.

This clone was counted a single time. This chain uses TRBV10-3 with TRBJ2-3; D gene unclear. The germline V gene encodes CDR1 ENHRY and CDR2 SYGVKD. CDR3 length: 14 amino acids. The V and J ends lost 2 bases and 4 bases respectively, with 10 bases between them. The CDR3 sequence: CAISETAVPDTQYF. The CDR3 nucleotides read TGTGCCATCAGTGAGACTGCCGTCCCAGATACGCAGTATTTT.

Of note for this clone: The same CDR3 is also encoded by other DNA sequences in this sample. The V and J genes are TRBV10-3 and TRBJ2-3, with a weak D call TRBD2 (5 bases). The V gene's germline CDR1 is ENHRY and CDR2 SYGVKD. CDR3 length equals 14 residues. Trimming stripped 0 bases from V and 5 bases from J, with 9 bases between. The CDR3 DNA follows: TGTGCCATCAGTGAGTCCGAGGGCATAGATACGCAGTATTTT. Its protein product is CAISESEGIDTQYF.

This clone appeared once. This chain joins TRBV6-1 and TRBJ2-2; TRBD2 aligns across 9 bases. CDR1 and CDR2 (germline): MNHNS, SASEGT. J was trimmed by 1 base and V by 7 bases; bases with no gene match: 1. CDR3 length: 14 residues. The DNA of the CDR3 is TGTGCCAGCAAGACTAGCGGGAACACCGGGGAGCTGTTTTTT. Protein product: CASKTSGNTGELFF.

The chain carries TRBV6-1 and TRBJ2-3; 14 nucleotides agree with TRBD2. Germline loops: CDR1 MNHNS, CDR2 SASEGT. V gave up 4 bases and J gave up 2 bases; unmatched junction bases: 11. The CDR3 has 19 residues. Here the CDR3 reads CASSGGLAGGAYNTDTQYF. The DNA of the CDR3 is TGTGCCAGCAGTGGCGGACTAGCGGGGGGAGCCTATAACACAGATACGCAGTATTTT.

The chain couples TRBV6-1 to TRBJ2-5, with no clear D. TRBJ2-7 explains the end of the DNA better; the J call may be wrong. The CDR3 runs 15 residues. Germline CDR1 and CDR2: MNHNS and SASEGT. CDR3 DNA: TGTGCCAGCAGTTCCATCGCCGGGCCTAACTACGAGCAGTACTTC. Its protein is CASSSIAGPNYEQYF.

The chain employs TRBV11-2 and TRBJ2-1; perhaps TRBD1 as D (5 bases). Germline V CDR1 and CDR2: SGHAT, FQNNGV. Trimming removed 4 bases from V and 8 bases from J, with 9 bases in between. This CDR3 has 12 amino acids. CDR3 sequence: CASSSRGHEQFF. The CDR3 nucleotides read TGTGCCAGCAGCTCTAGGGGTCATGAGCAGTTCTTC.

V and J are TRBV4-1 and TRBJ2-5; 9 nucleotides line up with TRBD2. The germline V gene has CDR1 MGHRA and CDR2 YSYEKL. There are 14 residues in the CDR3. J lost 6 bases, V lost 8 bases, and 10 bases had no gene match. CDR3 amino acids: CASARLAEIQTQYF. The CDR3 region has the DNA TGCGCCAGCGCGAGACTAGCGGAGATCCAGACCCAGTACTTC.

Details on this clone: Different DNA sequences within this sample yield the same CDR3. V and J are TRBV5-1 and TRBJ2-7; a weak D match, TRBD1 (6 bases). Trimming removed 0 bases from V and 3 bases from J, with 10 bases in between. Germline CDR1 reads SGHRS; CDR2 reads YFSETQ. The CDR3 runs to 14 residues. The CDR3 is CASSLGSGVYEQYF. As DNA, the CDR3 is TGCGCCAGCAGCTTGGGGTCAGGGGTCTACGAGCAGTACTTC.

V gene TRBV5-1 combines with J gene TRBJ1-5, with D uncertain. The V gene lost 3 bases and the J gene lost 1 base, with 11 bases spanning the gap. The CDR3 totals 15 residues. Germline CDR1 and CDR2: SGHRS and YFSETQ. The CDR3, as DNA: TGCGCCAGCAGCTCCGACGGTACAAGCAATCAGCCCCAGCATTTT. This sequence encodes CASSSDGTSNQPQHF. Together with reference TRBV5-1 and TRBJ1-5, the CDR3 gives the full variable domain: KAGVTQTPRYLIKTRGQQVTLSCSPISGHRSVSWYQQTPGQGLQFLFEYFSETQRNKGNFPGRFSGRQFSNSRSEMNVSTLELGDSALYLCASSSDGTSNQPQHFGDGTRLSIL.

As regards this clone: This sample also contains other DNA sequences that code for the same CDR3. The rearrangement uses TRBV18 and TRBJ2-1; no clear D gene. Germline CDR1 is KGHSH and CDR2 is LQKENI. The CDR3 loop spans 12 amino acids. The ends were cut back, 1 base at V and 6 bases at J, with 4 bases in the middle. Written as DNA, the CDR3 is TGTGCCAGCTCACCACTCGCCAATGAGCAGTTCTTC. This sequence encodes CASSPLANEQFF.

Comment on this clone: The sample holds other DNA sequences that translate to the same CDR3. V usage is TRBV28 and J usage is TRBJ1-1, with D unclear. Deletions cut 2 bases from V and 2 bases from J, with 6 bases between. Germline loops: CDR1 MDHEN, CDR2 SYDVKM. This CDR3 has 13 residues. The DNA of the CDR3 is TGTGCCAGCAGTTTAGGCCTAAACACTGAAGCTTTCTTT. Its translation is CASSLGLNTEAFF. The complete variable domain, with remaining parts taken from reference TRBV28 and TRBJ1-1, reads DVKVTQSSRYLVKRTGEKVFLECVQDMDHENMFWYRQDPGLGLRLIYFSYDVKMKEKGDIPEGYSVSREKKERFSLILESASTNQTSMYLCASSLGLNTEAFFGQGTRLTVV.

The CDR3 nucleotides are TGTGCCAGCAGCAAAGGCCCCGAGGATCCCGGGGAGCTGTTTTTT. Its translation: CASSKGPEDPGELFF. The V call is TRBV21-1, the J call TRBJ2-2; the table's D gene call, TRBD2, was not cross checked with the DNA. TRBV21-1 is marked as a pseudogene. The CDR3 is 15 amino acids.

This chain connects TRBV10-1 to TRBJ2-7; 8 nucleotides align to TRBD1. With 3 bases clipped from V and 9 bases from J, the junction kept 7 bases outside the gene matches. The CDR3 spans 13 residues. CDR1 and CDR2 (germline): WNHNN, SYGVQD (reference sequence). The chain's CDR3 is CASSEGQGLLQYF. CDR3 coding DNA: TGCGCCAGCAGTGAAGGACAGGGTTTACTGCAGTACTTC.

The rearrangement links TRBV2 to TRBJ1-2, with D tentatively TRBD1 (5 bases). This CDR3 comprises 15 residues. In germline, CDR1 is SNHLY, CDR2 FYNNEI. Trimming took 7 bases from V and 8 from J, leaving 23 bases between them. CDR3 region: CASIRSMGGPGGYTF. CDR3 sequence (DNA): TGTGCCAGCATCCGATCAATGGGGGGACCCGGGGGCTACACCTTC.